These T cell receptor beta chains were read from a single sample in a study of cytomegalovirus exposure and HLA in healthy donors. Some clones are missing from TCRdb's copy, which holds only in-frame ones; the method was immunoSEQ multiplex PCR. In the table there are 90,000 to 130,000 clones, approximately 90% of which are singletons. Sequencing was done on a sample of PBMCs. The origin of the receptors is a woman aged 18-29 years in good health and CMV-seronegative. Both conserved end residues are part of each CDR3. Each record gives: J gene, V gene, D gene, clone size, CDR3 DNA, CDR3 protein. A D gene is named only where the DNA matches it firmly. Not all rows give a size; the values are once, few, many and, for expanded clones, a class.

j_call: TRBJ1-1; v_call: TRBV7-9; d_call: -; clone_size: -; cdr3_nt: TGTGCCAGCAGCCTTGGGTACGGGACACTCCTTAGGTCTGAAGCTTTCTTT; cdr3_aa: CASSLGYGTLLRSEAFF
j_call: TRBJ2-7; v_call: TRBV5-5; d_call: -; clone_size: -; cdr3_nt: TGTGCCAGCGTAGGGTGGGACAGGCTGACTAGCTCGCCCTCCTACGAGCAGTACTTC; cdr3_aa: CASVGWDRLTSSPSYEQYF
j_call: TRBJ2-1; v_call: TRBV15; d_call: TRBD2; clone_size: once; cdr3_nt: TGTGCCACCAGCCCGGGACTAGCGGCTACCTACAATGAGCAGTTCTTC; cdr3_aa: CATSPGLAATYNEQFF
j_call: TRBJ1-3; v_call: TRBV27; d_call: TRBD1; clone_size: -; cdr3_nt: TGTGCCAGCAGTTTAAATACAGGGGGAGGAAACACCATATATTTT; cdr3_aa: CASSLNTGGGNTIYF
j_call: TRBJ1-2; v_call: TRBV5-1; d_call: -; clone_size: -; cdr3_nt: TGCGCCAGCAGCTTTACTAGGGTTGCTGGTGGCTACACCTTC; cdr3_aa: CASSFTRVAGGYTF
j_call: TRBJ1-2; v_call: TRBV7-2; d_call: TRBD1; clone_size: -; cdr3_nt: TGTGCCAGCAGCCACGTGAAGTGGGACAGGGTGTTCAGCTATGGCTACACCTTC; cdr3_aa: CASSHVKWDRVFSYGYTF
j_call: TRBJ2-1; v_call: TRBV7-3; d_call: TRBD2; clone_size: few; cdr3_nt: TGTGCCAGCAGCTTATTAGGCGGGAGGGGGAATGATGAGCAGTTCTTC; cdr3_aa: CASSLLGGRGNDEQFF
j_call: TRBJ1-2; v_call: TRBV30; d_call: -; clone_size: -; cdr3_nt: TGTGCCTGGAGACAGGAGAACTATGGCTACACCTTC; cdr3_aa: CAWRQENYGYTF
j_call: TRBJ2-3; v_call: TRBV6-1; d_call: TRBD2; clone_size: -; cdr3_nt: TGTGCCAGCAGTGAGCTAGCGGGAGGGCCGCATACGCAGTATTTT; cdr3_aa: CASSELAGGPHTQYF
j_call: TRBJ2-7; v_call: TRBV7-3; d_call: -; clone_size: -; cdr3_nt: TGTGCCAGCAGCTTGACAGGCACCTCCTACGAGCAGTACTTC; cdr3_aa: CASSLTGTSYEQYF
j_call: TRBJ1-1; v_call: TRBV27; d_call: -; clone_size: -; cdr3_nt: TGTGCCAGCAGTTTAGGTGGAGGGACTGAAGCTTTCTTT; cdr3_aa: CASSLGGGTEAFF
j_call: TRBJ2-5; v_call: TRBV6-5; d_call: -; clone_size: -; cdr3_nt: TGTGCCAGCAACCAGGGCCCTGAAGAGACCCAGTACTTC; cdr3_aa: CASNQGPEETQYF
j_call: TRBJ2-2; v_call: TRBV28; d_call: -; clone_size: -; cdr3_nt: TGTGCCAGCAATGACGGACAGAACACCGGGGAGCTGTTTTTT; cdr3_aa: CASNDGQNTGELFF
j_call: TRBJ2-7; v_call: TRBV5-1; d_call: TRBD1; clone_size: -; cdr3_nt: TGCGCCAGCAGCTTGGCCCCGACAGGGACCATAGGGGAGCAGTACTTC; cdr3_aa: CASSLAPTGTIGEQYF
j_call: TRBJ1-4; v_call: TRBV28; d_call: -; clone_size: -; cdr3_nt: TGTGCCAGCAGTCCGCTTACCGACAGACACGAAAAACTGTTTTTT; cdr3_aa: CASSPLTDRHEKLFF
j_call: TRBJ1-1; v_call: TRBV30; d_call: TRBD1; clone_size: -; cdr3_nt: TGTGCCTATTACAGGGGCGGGACTGAAGCTTTCTTT; cdr3_aa: CAYYRGGTEAFF
j_call: TRBJ2-6; v_call: TRBV5-1; d_call: -; clone_size: -; cdr3_nt: TGCGCCAGCACCCTCCGGGGAAGCTCTGGGGCCAACGTCCTGACTTTC; cdr3_aa: CASTLRGSSGANVLTF
j_call: TRBJ2-7; v_call: TRBV5-5; d_call: -; clone_size: -; cdr3_nt: TGTGCCAGCAGCCCGGGACTCCCCCACGAGCAGTACTTC; cdr3_aa: CASSPGLPHEQYF
j_call: TRBJ2-1; v_call: TRBV19; d_call: TRBD2; clone_size: -; cdr3_nt: TGTGCCAGTACCCGAGGGACTAGCGGGGCCTATGAGCAGTTCTTC; cdr3_aa: CASTRGTSGAYEQFF
j_call: TRBJ2-2; v_call: TRBV5-4; d_call: -; clone_size: -; cdr3_nt: TGTGCCAGCAGCTTGCGGAAGGAGTCCGGGGAGCTGTTTTTT; cdr3_aa: CASSLRKESGELFF
j_call: TRBJ2-1; v_call: TRBV2; d_call: TRBD1; clone_size: -; cdr3_nt: TGTGCCAGCAGTGATTTTTCGGACAGGGGCTACAATGAGCAGTTCTTC; cdr3_aa: CASSDFSDRGYNEQFF
j_call: TRBJ1-1; v_call: TRBV28; d_call: TRBD1; clone_size: -; cdr3_nt: TGTGCCAGCAGTTTATACTCCGGGACAGGGACTGAAGCTTTCTTT; cdr3_aa: CASSLYSGTGTEAFF
j_call: TRBJ2-5; v_call: TRBV2; d_call: TRBD2; clone_size: -; cdr3_nt: TGTGCCAGCAGTGAAGGACTAGCGGGGACCGTGTACCAAGAGACCCAGTACTTC; cdr3_aa: CASSEGLAGTVYQETQYF
j_call: TRBJ1-3; v_call: TRBV7-9; d_call: -; clone_size: -; cdr3_nt: TGTGCCGGACAACTACCCGGAACTGGAAACACCATATATTTT; cdr3_aa: CAGQLPGTGNTIYF
j_call: TRBJ2-7; v_call: TRBV6-5; d_call: TRBD1; clone_size: -; cdr3_nt: TGTGCCAGCAGTTCCCGCTGGACAGGCCGTTCCTACGAGCAGTACTTC; cdr3_aa: CASSSRWTGRSYEQYF
j_call: TRBJ2-3; v_call: TRBV30; d_call: TRBD1; clone_size: -; cdr3_nt: TGTGCCTGGACCCGGACAGGGCAGGACACAGATACGCAGTATTTT; cdr3_aa: CAWTRTGQDTDTQYF
j_call: TRBJ1-3; v_call: TRBV6-5; d_call: -; clone_size: -; cdr3_nt: TGTGCCAGCAGTAGGACAGTTGGAAACACCATATATTTT; cdr3_aa: CASSRTVGNTIYF
j_call: TRBJ2-6; v_call: TRBV5-1; d_call: -; clone_size: -; cdr3_nt: TGCGCCAGCAGCTTGGAGGGGCTGAGTCATAACTCTGGGGCCAACGTCCTGACTTTC; cdr3_aa: CASSLEGLSHNSGANVLTF
j_call: TRBJ2-1; v_call: TRBV5-6; d_call: -; clone_size: -; cdr3_nt: TGTGCCAGCAGCCCCAACTTTTACAATGAGCAGTTCTTC; cdr3_aa: CASSPNFYNEQFF
j_call: TRBJ2-1; v_call: TRBV5-1; d_call: -; clone_size: -; cdr3_nt: TGCGCCAGCAGCTTGGAAGCGCGGCAGGGTGCAAATGAGCAGTTCTTC; cdr3_aa: CASSLEARQGANEQFF
j_call: TRBJ2-5; v_call: TRBV5-1; d_call: TRBD1; clone_size: -; cdr3_nt: TGCGCCAGCAGCTTGGGGGGACAGCAAGAGACCCAGTACTTC; cdr3_aa: CASSLGGQQETQYF
j_call: TRBJ2-7; v_call: TRBV2; d_call: TRBD1; clone_size: -; cdr3_nt: TGTGCCAGCAGTGCGGGACAGCTGAGAGTCTACGAGCAGTACTTC; cdr3_aa: CASSAGQLRVYEQYF
j_call: TRBJ2-3; v_call: TRBV11-2; d_call: TRBD2; clone_size: once; cdr3_nt: TGTGCCACCCATCCCGGGGGAGGGCGCACAGATACGCAGTATTTT; cdr3_aa: CATHPGGGRTDTQYF
j_call: TRBJ2-4; v_call: TRBV5-1; d_call: -; clone_size: -; cdr3_nt: TGCGCCAGCAGCGACCGGGTCCTCGGCATTCAGTACTTC; cdr3_aa: CASSDRVLGIQYF
j_call: TRBJ2-7; v_call: TRBV10-1; d_call: -; clone_size: -; cdr3_nt: TGCGCCAGCAGGCAGTCTACGGGGGACGAGCAGTACTTC; cdr3_aa: CASRQSTGDEQYF
j_call: TRBJ1-1; v_call: TRBV29-1; d_call: -; clone_size: once; cdr3_nt: TGCAGCGTGGGGGACTCGCCGACTGAAGCTTTCTTT; cdr3_aa: CSVGDSPTEAFF
j_call: TRBJ2-7; v_call: TRBV11-3; d_call: -; clone_size: -; cdr3_nt: TGTGCCAGCAGCTTAGGGTCAGGAACCGAGCAGTACTTC; cdr3_aa: CASSLGSGTEQYF
j_call: TRBJ1-1; v_call: TRBV5-1; d_call: TRBD1; clone_size: -; cdr3_nt: TGCGCCAGCAGCAGATCACAGGGGGCCACTGAAGCTTTCTTT; cdr3_aa: CASSRSQGATEAFF
j_call: TRBJ2-7; v_call: TRBV7-6; d_call: TRBD2; clone_size: -; cdr3_nt: TGTGCCAGCAGCCCCGGACTAGCGGGGTCCTACGAGCAGTACTTC; cdr3_aa: CASSPGLAGSYEQYF
j_call: TRBJ2-7; v_call: TRBV27; d_call: -; clone_size: once; cdr3_nt: TGTGCCAGCAGGTCCCTCTCAACCCCGGAGGAGCAGTACTTC; cdr3_aa: CASRSLSTPEEQYF
j_call: TRBJ2-7; v_call: TRBV6-1; d_call: TRBD1; clone_size: -; cdr3_nt: TGTGCCAGCAGCACCGGGACAGGGGCCGGAAAGCAGTACTTC; cdr3_aa: CASSTGTGAGKQYF
j_call: TRBJ1-1; v_call: TRBV5-1; d_call: -; clone_size: -; cdr3_nt: TGCGCCAGCAGCTTGTCCCGGCAGGGAATGGGAGCTTTCTTT; cdr3_aa: CASSLSRQGMGAFF
j_call: TRBJ2-3; v_call: TRBV7-7; d_call: TRBD1; clone_size: -; cdr3_nt: TGTGCTAGCAGCTTAGGGACAGGGTGGGCAGATACGCAGTATTTT; cdr3_aa: CASSLGTGWADTQYF
j_call: TRBJ1-6; v_call: TRBV27; d_call: -; clone_size: few; cdr3_nt: TGTGCCAGCAGTACGACAGGCCTTAATTCACCCCTCCACTTT; cdr3_aa: CASSTTGLNSPLHF
j_call: TRBJ1-2; v_call: TRBV5-1; d_call: -; clone_size: few; cdr3_nt: TGCGCCAGCAGCTTCGGGTCCCTAGGCCTCTATGGCTACACCTTC; cdr3_aa: CASSFGSLGLYGYTF
j_call: TRBJ2-5; v_call: TRBV7-2; d_call: -; clone_size: -; cdr3_nt: TGTGCCAGCAGCTGGTCAGGGGGGGAGACCCAGTACTTC; cdr3_aa: CASSWSGGETQYF
j_call: TRBJ1-4; v_call: TRBV4-2; d_call: TRBD1; clone_size: -; cdr3_nt: TGTGCCAGCAGCTACACCCTGGGACAGGGGAATGAAAAACTGTTTTTT; cdr3_aa: CASSYTLGQGNEKLFF
j_call: TRBJ2-2; v_call: TRBV7-6; d_call: TRBD1; clone_size: -; cdr3_nt: TGTGCCAGCAGCTCCATTGGGACAGGGGATAACGGGGAGCTGTTTTTT; cdr3_aa: CASSSIGTGDNGELFF
j_call: TRBJ2-1; v_call: TRBV5-1; d_call: TRBD2; clone_size: -; cdr3_nt: TGCGCCAGCAGCCCCCTGGGACTAGATGAGCAGTTCTTC; cdr3_aa: CASSPLGLDEQFF
j_call: TRBJ1-1; v_call: TRBV28; d_call: TRBD1; clone_size: -; cdr3_nt: TGTGCCAGCAGTTCAAGCCGACAGGGGTTAAACACTGAAGCTTTCTTT; cdr3_aa: CASSSSRQGLNTEAFF
j_call: TRBJ1-6; v_call: TRBV5-6; d_call: TRBD1; clone_size: few; cdr3_nt: TGTGCCAGCAGCTTGGAATGGGGACAGAATAATTCACCCCTCCACTTT; cdr3_aa: CASSLEWGQNNSPLHF